Following are 28 T cell receptor beta chains from one sample sequenced in a study of technical replicates of blood from a handful of donors. The repertoire was sequenced with immunoSEQ multiplex PCR; TCRdb's copy has only in-frame clones and lacks some. The sample carries 60,000 to 90,000 clones, approximately 96% recorded once. Sample: T cells isolated from PBMCs. The origin of the receptors is a human donor in good health.

The chain is built from TRBV2 and TRBJ1-1; D is possibly TRBD1 (6 bases). With 4 bases removed from V and 6 bases from J, the gap between germline ends came to 9 bases. The CDR3 is 12 amino acids. Germline CDR1 and CDR2: SNHLY and FYNNEI. CDR3 sequence reads: CASSGTGPEAFF. CDR3 in DNA: TGTGCCAGCAGTGGCACAGGGCCTGAAGCTTTCTTT.

The J gene is TRBJ2-7, the V gene TRBV6-5; 9 nucleotides agree with TRBD2. V shed 4 bases and J 6 bases; nucleotides not matched to a gene: 7. This CDR3 has 14 amino acids. Germline V gene sequence: CDR1 MNHEY, CDR2 SVGAGI. The CDR3 nucleotides read TGTGCCAGCAGTTGGGGGGCTAGCGGGACCGAGCAGTACTTC. It codes for CASSWGASGTEQYF.

The chain combines TRBV19 with TRBJ2-5; 11 nucleotides match TRBD1. V was pared by 5 bases and J by 5 bases, with 4 bases of the junction left unmatched. Germline V gives CDR1 LNHDA, CDR2 SQIVND (reference sequence). The CDR3 spans 14 residues. CDR3: CASSLDRGRETQYF. The CDR3 nucleotides are TGTGCCAGTAGTCTGGACAGGGGGCGGGAGACCCAGTACTTC.

The chain joins TRBV7-2 to TRBJ2-7; D is unresolved. V dropped 1 base and J dropped 2 bases, with 12 bases sitting between them. CDR1 and CDR2 from the germline V gene are SGHTA and FQGNSA. This CDR3 contains 15 residues. The DNA for the CDR3 is TGTGCCAGCAGCTTAGTTTTAGGCGGTACCTACGAGCAGTACTTC. As protein: CASSLVLGGTYEQYF.

The chain uses TRBV4-1 and TRBJ2-7; 8 bases fit TRBD1. The V gene's germline CDR1 is MGHRA and CDR2 YSYEKL. J lost 3 bases, V lost 2 bases, and 3 bases had no gene match. The CDR3 covers 14 residues. The CDR3 reads CASSQRQGNYEQYF. The CDR3 DNA is TGCGCCAGCAGCCAACGACAGGGGAACTACGAGCAGTACTTC.

The chain couples TRBV7-9 to TRBJ1-5, with TRBD1 identical over 7 bases. V shed 1 base and J 4 bases; nucleotides not matched to a gene: 4. CDR3 size: 15 residues. Per the germline V gene, CDR1 is SEHNR and CDR2 is FQNEAQ (reference sequence). For the CDR3, the DNA is TGTGCCAGCAGCTTAGATGACAGGGCAAATCAGCCCCAGCATTTT. This gives the protein CASSLDDRANQPQHF.

A few counts support this clone. V and J are TRBV19 and TRBJ2-2; D is perhaps TRBD1 (6 bases). The CDR3 totals 13 residues. The germline CDR1 and CDR2 sequences are LNHDA and SQIVND (reference sequence). V dropped 7 bases and J dropped 1 base, with 7 bases sitting between them. The CDR3 region is CASKTGNTGELFF. Here the CDR3 DNA reads TGTGCCAGTAAGACAGGGAACACCGGGGAGCTGTTTTTT. Based on the CDR3 plus reference TRBV19 and TRBJ2-2, the full variable domain is DGGITQSPKYLFRKEGQNVTLSCEQNLNHDAMYWYRQDPGQGLRLIYYSQIVNDFQKGDIAEGYSVSREKKESFPLTVTSAQKNPTAFYLCASKTGNTGELFFGEGSRLTVL.

The chain employs TRBV25-1 and TRBJ2-1; 13 bases agree with TRBD2. CDR3 size: 16 residues. The J segment lost 6 bases and the V segment lost 7 bases, leaving 9 bases of the junction unmatched. Germline lookup yields CDR1 MGHDK and CDR2 SYGVNS. The CDR3 region has the DNA TGTGCCAGCACTGCTAGGACTAGCGGGAGACTCAATGAGCAGTTCTTC. Protein sequence: CASTARTSGRLNEQFF. Together with reference TRBV25-1 and TRBJ2-1, the CDR3 gives the full variable domain: EADIYQTPRYLVIGTGKKITLECSQTMGHDKMYWYQQDPGMELHLIHYSYGVNSTEKGDLSSESTVSRIRTEHFPLTLESARPSHTSQYLCASTARTSGRLNEQFFGPGTRLTVL.

This clone was seen just once. This chain uses TRBV7-2 with TRBJ2-7; D perhaps matches TRBD2 (5 bases). Germline V CDR1 and CDR2: SGHTA, FQGNSA. Trimming took 6 bases from V and 0 from J, leaving 9 bases between them. This CDR3 is built from 13 residues. The CDR3 is CASRGSGSYEQYF. The CDR3, as DNA: TGTGCCAGCAGAGGGAGCGGCTCCTACGAGCAGTACTTC. The complete variable domain, with remaining parts taken from reference TRBV7-2 and TRBJ2-7, reads GAGVSQSPSNKVTEKGKDVELRCDPISGHTALYWYRQSLGQGLEFLIYFQGNSAPDKSGLPSDRFSAERTGGSVSTLTIQRTQQEDSAVYLCASRGSGSYEQYFGPGTRLTVT.

The chain carries TRBV7-8 and TRBJ1-5, with 11 bases lining up with TRBD1. The CDR3 is 16 amino acids. CDR1 is SGHVS, CDR2 FQNEAQ, per germline. With 1 base clipped from V and 4 bases from J, the junction kept 3 bases outside the gene matches. As DNA, the CDR3 is TGTGCCAGCAGCTTAGGGACAGGGGGCCCAAATCAGCCCCAGCATTTT. Its translation is CASSLGTGGPNQPQHF.

The gene calls are TRBV4-1 and TRBJ2-7; TRBD2 might be the D (6 bases). Germline V gives CDR1 MGHRA, CDR2 YSYEKL. V shed 1 base and J shed 3 bases, with 10 bases lying between them. This CDR3 has 14 amino acids. The CDR3 coding sequence is TGCGCCAGCAGCCAAGGCTCCGGGGGCTACGAGCAGTACTTC. This sequence encodes CASSQGSGGYEQYF.

The CDR3 loop reads CASSFNDRGRSGELFF. CDR3 DNA sequence: TGTGCCAGCAGCTTTAATGACAGGGGAAGGTCCGGGGAGCTGTTTTTT. The V and J genes are TRBV7-6 and TRBJ2-2, with 8 bases that match TRBD1. The CDR3 runs 16 residues. Losses at the gene ends were 3 bases for V and 6 bases for J; bases not matched to a gene: 9. Germline CDR1 SGHVS, CDR2 FNYEAQ.

V gene TRBV5-1 combines with J gene TRBJ1-4; D ambiguous. V lost 1 base to trimming and J lost 0 bases, with 4 bases between them. This CDR3 region has 14 residues. Germline lookup yields CDR1 SGHRS and CDR2 YFSETQ. CDR3 amino acids: CASSLRATNEKLFF. DNA for the CDR3: TGCGCCAGCAGCTTGCGGGCAACTAATGAAAAACTGTTTTTT.

This sequence joins TRBV19 and TRBJ2-7; 8 bases match TRBD1. The CDR3 contains 11 residues. Germline loops: CDR1 LNHDA, CDR2 SQIVND (reference sequence). The junction had 6 bases not matched to a gene; V was cut back by 10 bases and J by 7 bases. The CDR3 DNA is TGTGCCACGGAAACAGGGGGGGAGCAGTACTTC. Translated: CATETGGEQYF.

The V and J genes are TRBV27 and TRBJ1-1, with 7 nucleotides matching TRBD1. Germline CDR1 reads MNHEY; CDR2 reads SMNVEV (reference sequence). This CDR3 spans 14 amino acids. With 4 bases clipped from V and 2 bases from J, the junction kept 4 bases outside the gene matches. CDR3 protein: CASSWRTGNTEAFF. The CDR3 nucleotides are TGTGCCAGCAGTTGGCGGACAGGCAACACTGAAGCTTTCTTT.

The gene calls are TRBV6-6 and TRBJ1-1; 7 positions agree with TRBD1. The CDR3 is made up of 14 amino acids. The junction had 8 bases not matched to a gene; V was cut back by 6 bases and J by 4 bases. Germline CDR1 reads MNHNY; CDR2 reads SVGAGI (reference sequence). The DNA for the CDR3 is TGTGCCAGCAGCCCCCAGAGACAGGGCACTGAAGCTTTCTTT. As protein: CASSPQRQGTEAFF.

The chain uses TRBV4-1 and TRBJ2-3, with TRBD2 identical over 12 bases. This CDR3 comprises 14 residues. After removal of 6 bases from V and 8 bases from J, the junction contained 6 bases not matched to a gene. The germline CDR1 and CDR2 sequences are MGHRA and YSYEKL. CDR3 protein: CASRRLAGAGTQYF. The CDR3 coding sequence is TGCGCCAGCAGGAGACTAGCGGGAGCCGGTACGCAGTATTTT.

This clone was detected only once. This chain links TRBV9 with TRBJ2-3; possible D gene TRBD1, 6 bases. Trimming removed 0 bases from V and 0 bases from J, with 14 bases in between. Germline CDR1 and CDR2: SGDLS and YYNGEE. This CDR3 spans 17 amino acids. CDR3 bases: TGTGCCAGCAGCGTAGTCCCGACAGGACCTAGCACAGATACGCAGTATTTT. The encoded protein is CASSVVPTGPSTDTQYF.

The V gene is TRBV11-3, the J gene TRBJ1-2; tentative D call: TRBD1 (6 bases). The CDR3 length is 14 residues. Per the germline V gene, CDR1 is SGHNT and CDR2 is YENEEA. The V gene lost 6 bases and the J gene lost 4 bases, with 15 bases spanning the gap. The CDR3 here is CASRQGLDFYGYTF. In nucleotides, the CDR3 is TGTGCCAGCAGACAGGGTTTGGATTTCTATGGCTACACCTTC.

The rearrangement joins TRBV27 to TRBJ1-2; D gene ambiguous. The ends were cut back, 8 bases at V and 3 bases at J, with 13 bases in the middle. Germline assignment: CDR1 MNHEY and CDR2 SMNVEV (reference sequence). The CDR3 totals 13 residues. In DNA, the CDR3 is TGTGCCAGCGGTGACCCTCTAGACTATGGCTACACCTTC. Amino acids: CASGDPLDYGYTF.

The CDR3 DNA reads as TGTGCCAGGGAAAGGACAATGAACACTGAAGCTTTCTTT. Translating gives CARERTMNTEAFF. The chain recombines TRBV2 with TRBJ1-1, with D possibly matching TRBD1 (5 bases). Germline loops: CDR1 SNHLY, CDR2 FYNNEI. Trimming took 9 bases from V and 0 from J, leaving 11 bases between them. The CDR3 is 13 residues long.

Here the CDR3 DNA reads TGTGCCAGCTCAACCGAGACAGGGGGGTCTTTCTTT. Translated, it gives CASSTETGGSFF. The genes are TRBV18 and TRBJ1-1; 9 bases are a match to TRBD1. Trimming removed 5 bases from V and 12 bases from J; junction bases left unmatched: 7. The germline V gene has CDR1 KGHSH and CDR2 LQKENI. The CDR3 is 12 amino acids. Together with reference TRBV18 and TRBJ1-1, the CDR3 gives the full variable domain: NAGVMQNPRHLVRRRGQEARLRCSPMKGHSHVYWYRQLPEEGLKFMVYLQKENIIDESGMPKERFSAEFPKEGPSILRIQQVVRGDSAAYFCASSTETGGSFFGQGTRLTVV.

This clone was detected once. The V call is TRBV5-1, the J call TRBJ2-7, with 10 bases fitting TRBD1. Losses at the gene ends were 2 bases for V and 5 bases for J; bases not matched to a gene: 7. CDR1 and CDR2 from the germline V gene are SGHRS and YFSETQ. The CDR3 consists of 15 residues. CDR3 in amino acids: CASSFRDRGTDEQYF. The CDR3 bases are TGCGCCAGCAGCTTCCGGGACAGGGGAACGGACGAGCAGTACTTC.

This chain links TRBV6-5 with TRBJ2-7; 7 bases match TRBD1. The CDR3 contains 15 residues. The V segment lost 0 bases and the J segment 4 bases; nucleotides outside the gene matches: 6. Germline V gene lookup returns CDR1 MNHEY and CDR2 SVGAGI. This CDR3 reads CASSYSGTALYEQYF. As DNA, the CDR3 is TGTGCCAGCAGTTACTCCGGGACAGCCCTTTACGAGCAGTACTTC.

The chain couples TRBV4-1 to TRBJ2-7; perhaps TRBD1 as D (6 bases). Germline CDR1 is MGHRA and CDR2 is YSYEKL. The CDR3 contains 13 residues. V shed 3 bases and J shed 4 bases, with 10 bases lying between them. CDR3 sequence: CASSQGTHYEQYF. CDR3 in DNA: TGCGCCAGCAGCCAGGGGACACATTACGAGCAGTACTTC.

V gene TRBV15 combines with J gene TRBJ1-2, with unresolved D. CDR3 length: 15 residues. V was clipped by 5 bases and J by 4 bases, with 17 bases between them. Germline assignment: CDR1 LNHNV and CDR2 YYDKDF (reference sequence). CDR3 in amino acids: CATSPLLGAFYGYTF. The CDR3 coding sequence is TGTGCCACCAGCCCTTTACTAGGAGCTTTCTATGGCTACACCTTC.

V usage is TRBV11-1 and J usage is TRBJ2-2; no reliable D call. CDR1 and CDR2 from the germline V gene are SGHAT and FQDESV (reference sequence). Deletions cut 5 bases from V and 3 bases from J, with 4 bases between. CDR3 length equals 12 residues. The CDR3 nucleotides read TGTGCCAGCAGCCCCGACACCGGGGAGCTGTTTTTT. Translated, it gives CASSPDTGELFF.

The rearrangement links TRBV5-1 to TRBJ2-5; 8 bases are a match to TRBD1. CDR1 and CDR2 from the germline V gene are SGHRS and YFSETQ. J gave up 5 bases and V 4 bases, and 10 bases lay outside the gene matches. There are 15 residues in the CDR3. CDR3 bases: TGCGCCAGCAGCCCCAAGGACAGGGAGTTGGAGACCCAGTACTTC. As protein: CASSPKDRELETQYF.